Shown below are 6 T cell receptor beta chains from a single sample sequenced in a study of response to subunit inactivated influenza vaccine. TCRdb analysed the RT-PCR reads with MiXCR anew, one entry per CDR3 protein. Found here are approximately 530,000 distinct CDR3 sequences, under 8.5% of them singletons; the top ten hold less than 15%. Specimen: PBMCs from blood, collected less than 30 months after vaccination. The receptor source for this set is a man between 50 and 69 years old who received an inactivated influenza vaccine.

CDR3 region: CASSPTPDTGELFF. DNA for the CDR3: TGTGCCAGCAGCCCCACGCCCGACACCGGGGAGCTGTTTTTT. This chain joins TRBV3-1 and TRBJ2-2; D not certain. The CDR3 is 14 amino acids. Germline V lookup: CDR1 LGHDT, CDR2 YNNKEL (reference sequence). V was clipped by 4 bases and J by 3 bases, with 9 bases between them.

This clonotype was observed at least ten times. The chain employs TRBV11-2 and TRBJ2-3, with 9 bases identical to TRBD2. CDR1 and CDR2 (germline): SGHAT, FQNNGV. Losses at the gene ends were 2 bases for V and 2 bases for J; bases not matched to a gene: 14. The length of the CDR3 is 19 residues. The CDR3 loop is CASSLSQYRGGRDTDTQYF. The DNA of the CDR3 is TGTGCCAGCAGCTTATCCCAATACCGCGGCGGGAGGGACACAGATACGCAGTATTTT.

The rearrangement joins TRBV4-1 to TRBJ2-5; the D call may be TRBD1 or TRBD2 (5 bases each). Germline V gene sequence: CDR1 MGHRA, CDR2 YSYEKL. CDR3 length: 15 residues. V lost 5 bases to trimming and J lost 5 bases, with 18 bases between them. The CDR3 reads CASSYPGAGRETQYF. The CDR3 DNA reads TGCGCCAGCAGCTATCCCGGGGCCGGCCGGGAGACCCAGTACTTC.

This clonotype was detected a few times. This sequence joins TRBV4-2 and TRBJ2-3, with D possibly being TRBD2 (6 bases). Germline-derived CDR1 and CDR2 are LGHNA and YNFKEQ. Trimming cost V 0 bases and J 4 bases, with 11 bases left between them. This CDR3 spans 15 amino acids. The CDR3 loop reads CASSQEGGTSDTQYF. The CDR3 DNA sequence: TGTGCCAGCAGCCAAGAGGGGGGAACTTCAGATACGCAGTATTTT.

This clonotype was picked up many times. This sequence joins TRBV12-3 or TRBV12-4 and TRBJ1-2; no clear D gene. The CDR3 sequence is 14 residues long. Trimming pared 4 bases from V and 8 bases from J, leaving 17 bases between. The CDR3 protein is CASSSVRFRSGYTF. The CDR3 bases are TGTGCCAGCAGTTCCGTGCGGTTCAGGTCCGGCTACACCTTC.

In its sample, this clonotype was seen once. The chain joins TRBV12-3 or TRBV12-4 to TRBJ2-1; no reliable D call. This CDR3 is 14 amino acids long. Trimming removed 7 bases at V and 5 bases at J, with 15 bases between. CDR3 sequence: CASTLAHMNNEQFF. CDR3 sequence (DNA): TGTGCCAGCACCCTGGCCCATATGAACAATGAGCAGTTCTTC.